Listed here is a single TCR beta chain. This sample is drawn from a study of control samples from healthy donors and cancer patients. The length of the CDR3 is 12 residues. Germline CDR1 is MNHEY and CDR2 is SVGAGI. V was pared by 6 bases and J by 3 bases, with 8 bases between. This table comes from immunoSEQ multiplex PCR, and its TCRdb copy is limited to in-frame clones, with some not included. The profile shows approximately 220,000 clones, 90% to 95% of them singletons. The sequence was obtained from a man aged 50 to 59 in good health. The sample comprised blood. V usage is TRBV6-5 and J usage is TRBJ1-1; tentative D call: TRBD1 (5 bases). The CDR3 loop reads CASRVGDTEAFF. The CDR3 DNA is TGTGCCAGCAGGGTAGGGGACACTGAAGCTTTCTTT.